The following is a T cell receptor (beta chain) sequence with its context. Its target is not known. Everyone who donated was a healthy bone marrow donor. PCR was performed using 60 Vbeta and 13 Jbeta primers. TCRdb keeps only in-frame clones here, not all; method: immunoSEQ multiplex PCR. The sample gives about 160,000 clones, approximately 88% of which show up once; roughly 1% is in the top ten. The data are from a study of cytomegalovirus exposure and HLA in healthy donors. Study-level points and caveats: A classifier reportedly called cytomegalovirus status with high sensitivity and specificity.

The J segment lost 4 bases and the V segment lost 1 base, leaving 6 bases of the junction unmatched. The germline gives CDR1 SGDLS, CDR2 YYNGEE. The length of the CDR3 is 17 residues. Sequencing was performed on PBMCs. The gene calls are TRBV9 and TRBJ2-2; TRBD2 aligns across 11 bases. This TCR derives from a man aged 30 to 45 in good health and CMV-seronegative. CDR3 coding DNA: TGTGCCAGCAGCGTATATGGTAGCGGGAGGGCCACCGGGGAGCTGTTTTTT. It specifies CASSVYGSGRATGELFF.